These T cell receptor beta chains were read from a single sample in a study of technical replicates of blood from a handful of donors. Method: immunoSEQ multiplex PCR; TCRdb's copy keeps in-frame clones and lacks some. The table includes about 74,000 clones, just under 95% detected once. The sample was T cells isolated from PBMCs. The receptors stem from a human donor in good health. Both conserved end residues are part of each CDR3. A D gene is named only where the DNA matches it firmly. Size tells how often a clone was seen (once, few, many) or the class of an expanded clone, and some rows leave it out.

TRBJ1-2,-,TRBV6-5,-,TGTGCCAGCAGGACAACTGGAAACTATGGCTACACCTTC,CASRTTGNYGYTF
TRBJ2-7,TRBD1,TRBV6-1,-,TGTGCCAGCAGGGTTTATGGACAGGGGAAAGACGAGCAGTACTTC,CASRVYGQGKDEQYF
TRBJ1-5,-,TRBV7-2,-,TGTGCCAGCAGCTTAGCGGCCCCGATAAATCAGCCCCAGCATTTT,CASSLAAPINQPQHF
TRBJ1-2,TRBD1,TRBV6-6,once,TGTGCCAGCAGCCAGGGGGCTGACTATGGCTACACCTTC,CASSQGADYGYTF
TRBJ2-7,-,TRBV5-1,-,TGCGCCAGCAGCTTGTTTTCAGCGGGCGGCTCCTACGAGCAGTACTTC,CASSLFSAGGSYEQYF
TRBJ2-1,TRBD2,TRBV18,-,TGTGCCAGCTCACCGGTGTCGTCCGGGGGGGGCTCCTACAATGAGCAGTTCTTC,CASSPVSSGGGSYNEQFF
TRBJ1-2,-,TRBV30,-,TGTGCCTGGAGTGTTGATTCCCGGGGGATGTTTGGCTACACCTTC,CAWSVDSRGMFGYTF
TRBJ2-6,TRBD2,TRBV11-2,-,TGTGCCAGCAGTTCATTTCCAATGGACGGGAGGTCTGGGGCCAACGTCCTGACTTTC,CASSSFPMDGRSGANVLTF
TRBJ2-4,-,TRBV27,-,TGTGCCAGCAGTTCCCTCGGCTGGACAGAGAAAAACATTCAGTACTTC,CASSSLGWTEKNIQYF
TRBJ2-2,-,TRBV10-3,-,TGTGCCATCAGTGAACTGCCGCCCGCTTTCGGGGAGCTGTTTTTT,CAISELPPAFGELFF
TRBJ1-2,-,TRBV25-1,-,TGTGCCAGCAGTGAATTTAGCCGTTATGGCTACACCTTC,CASSEFSRYGYTF
TRBJ2-7,TRBD2,TRBV18,-,TGTGCCAGCTCCCTTCGGGGGGTCCCCTACGAGCAGTACTTC,CASSLRGVPYEQYF
TRBJ1-5,-,TRBV30,-,TGTGCCTGGAGTAGTGGACAACATAGCAATCAGCCCCAGCATTTT,CAWSSGQHSNQPQHF
TRBJ2-5,-,TRBV5-6,-,TGTGCCAGCAGCCTGCAGGCCAGCCAAGAGACCCAGTACTTC,CASSLQASQETQYF
TRBJ1-2,TRBD1,TRBV4-2,-,TGTGCCAGCAGCCGGGGAGGGGACAGGGCGAATGGCTACACCTTC,CASSRGGDRANGYTF
TRBJ1-1,-,TRBV19,-,TGTGCCAGTAGTAAGGGGCGCGTGAACACTGAAGCTTTCTTT,CASSKGRVNTEAFF
TRBJ1-5,-,TRBV5-8,-,TGTGCCAGCAGCCCGACCCGGACAGCATACTATAGCAATCAGCCCCAGCATTTT,CASSPTRTAYYSNQPQHF
TRBJ1-1,-,TRBV6-6,-,TGTGCCAGCAGTTCCCGAGGTGCTTTCTTT,CASSSRGAFF
TRBJ2-5,TRBD2,TRBV18,-,TGTGCCAGCTCACCTCGGACTAGCGGGTACCAAGAGACCCAGTACTTC,CASSPRTSGYQETQYF
TRBJ2-3,TRBD2,TRBV5-1,-,TGCGCCAGCAGCCTTGAGCTGGCGGGGGGCACAGATACGCAGTATTTT,CASSLELAGGTDTQYF
TRBJ2-7,TRBD2,TRBV4-2,-,TGTGCCAGCAGCCAAGATCTTGAACTAGCGGGATACGAGCAGTACTTC,CASSQDLELAGYEQYF
TRBJ1-1,-,TRBV2,-,TGTGCCAGCTTCACGCCTGGGCAGGGCGGGAGTGAAGCTTTCTTT,CASFTPGQGGSEAFF
TRBJ2-1,TRBD2,TRBV7-9,once,TGTGCCAGCAGCTTAGGGGGGGGAGAAACCAATGAGCAGTTCTTC,CASSLGGGETNEQFF
TRBJ2-7,-,TRBV28,-,TGTGCCAGCAGTTCTGCTACCCGATCTACCTACGAGCAGTACTTC,CASSSATRSTYEQYF
TRBJ2-5,-,TRBV30,-,TGTGCCTGGAGTAGTCAGAGTAAACGGACTGAGACCCAGTACTTC,CAWSSQSKRTETQYF
TRBJ2-3,-,TRBV10-3,-,TGTGCCATCAGCCAAACCGGGACTGAAACTTGGACAGATACGCAGTATTTT,CAISQTGTETWTDTQYF
TRBJ1-5,TRBD1,TRBV19,once,TGTGCCAGTAGTATTCTTGTCGGACAGGGAAATAGCAATCAGCCCCAGCATTTT,CASSILVGQGNSNQPQHF
TRBJ1-1,TRBD1,TRBV5-1,-,TGCGCCAGCAGCGGGACAGGGGTGGGCACTGAAGCTTTCTTT,CASSGTGVGTEAFF
TRBJ2-7,-,TRBV5-6,-,TGTGCCAGCAGCCTTCGGGTGACAGCCCGCTCCTACGAGCAGTACTTC,CASSLRVTARSYEQYF
TRBJ1-1,TRBD1,TRBV6-1,once,TGTGCCAGCAGTGGTGGGACAGGGAGAATCACTGAAGCTTTCTTT,CASSGGTGRITEAFF
TRBJ1-5,-,TRBV21-1,-,TGTGCCAGCAGCAAAGCAGGAGGGCTCAATCAGCCCCAGCATTTT,CASSKAGGLNQPQHF
TRBJ2-1,TRBD2,TRBV29-1,-,TGCAGCGTGGCCGGTGCCGGGACTAGTAGGGTCGGTGAGCAGTTCTTC,CSVAGAGTSRVGEQFF
TRBJ2-7,TRBD2,TRBV5-1,-,TGCGCCAGCAGCCGCGGGACTACCGCCTACGAGCAGTACTTC,CASSRGTTAYEQYF
TRBJ2-7,-,TRBV28,-,TGTGCCAGCAGTTTATCCCGCCTTCTCAGAAGCTCCTACGAGCAGTACTTC,CASSLSRLLRSSYEQYF
TRBJ2-7,TRBD2,TRBV5-6,-,TGTGCCAGCAGCCGTGGTCCGCGGGAGGACTACGAGCAGTACTTC,CASSRGPREDYEQYF
TRBJ2-1,-,TRBV5-6,-,TGTGCCAGCAGCTTGTTACAAGCGGCAAAGGAAAAGAATGAGCAGTTCTTC,CASSLLQAAKEKNEQFF
TRBJ2-7,TRBD2,TRBV25-1,-,TGTGCCAGCAGCGCGGGAGTAGTTCGGTCCTACGAGCAGTACTTC,CASSAGVVRSYEQYF
TRBJ1-1,-,TRBV2,-,TGTGCCAGCAGTGAACAGGGCCGGAACACTGAAGCTTTCTTT,CASSEQGRNTEAFF
TRBJ2-7,TRBD1,TRBV5-5,-,TGTGCCAGCTCGAAACAGGGGGCCCTCTACGAGCAGTACTTC,CASSKQGALYEQYF
TRBJ2-7,TRBD2,TRBV2,-,TGTGCCAGCAGTGAGGTTCTAGCGGGAGGTTACGAGCAGTACTTC,CASSEVLAGGYEQYF
TRBJ2-7,-,TRBV21-1,-,TGTGCCAGCAGCAAATTTCATTTCTCGGACAGGTCTTCCTACGAGCAGTACTTC,CASSKFHFSDRSSYEQYF
TRBJ1-2,TRBD1,TRBV18,-,TGTGCCAGCTCACCCAGACAGGGCCAATCCTATGGGAGCACCTTC,CASSPRQGQSYGSTF
TRBJ2-3,TRBD2,TRBV5-1,-,TGCGCCAGCAGCTTGGCCACTAGCGGGAGGGCCTACACAGATACGCAGTATTTT,CASSLATSGRAYTDTQYF
TRBJ2-7,-,TRBV7-8,-,TGTGCCAGCAGCTTCGACAGGTTACCCTACGAGCAGTACTTC,CASSFDRLPYEQYF
TRBJ2-1,TRBD1,TRBV19,-,TGTGCCAGTAGTCCCAGGACAGGGGGCAACAATGAGCAGTTCTTC,CASSPRTGGNNEQFF
TRBJ2-5,-,TRBV28,-,TGTGCCAGCAGTTTCCCAGGAGGGTCAGAGACCCAGTACTTC,CASSFPGGSETQYF
TRBJ2-2,-,TRBV6-1,-,TGTGCCAGCACCCCCGACAGAACGAACACCGGGGAGCTGTTTTTT,CASTPDRTNTGELFF
TRBJ2-1,-,TRBV9,-,TGTGCCAGCAGCGTAGCCGGCGGGAAATACAATGAGCAGTTCTTC,CASSVAGGKYNEQFF
TRBJ2-1,TRBD2,TRBV4-1,-,TGCGCCAGCAGCCTCACGACTAGCGGGAGAAATGAGCAGTTCTTC,CASSLTTSGRNEQFF
TRBJ2-3,-,TRBV27,-,TGTGCCAGCAGTTTTAGACAGATCACAGATACGCAGTATTTT,CASSFRQITDTQYF
TRBJ2-5,TRBD1,TRBV7-9,-,TGTGCCAGCAGCGGGACAGCCCAAGAGACCCAGTACTTC,CASSGTAQETQYF
TRBJ2-5,-,TRBV11-3,-,TGTGCCAGCAGCTTAGTTGACTCGCGGGTAAGGGAGACCCAGTACTTC,CASSLVDSRVRETQYF
TRBJ2-7,-,TRBV14,-,TGTGCCAGCAGCCAAGAACGCGTGTACGAGCAGTACTTC,CASSQERVYEQYF
TRBJ1-1,TRBD1,TRBV27,-,TGTGCCAGCAGCCCCGGGACAGGGGGCTTCACTGAAGCTTTCTTT,CASSPGTGGFTEAFF
TRBJ1-1,TRBD1,TRBV7-9,-,TGTGCCAGCAGCAAAGACAGGGGGCTACCACCAGGGGAAGCTTTCTTT,CASSKDRGLPPGEAFF
TRBJ2-6,-,TRBV28,-,TGTGCCAGCGCACTCTCTGGGGCCAACGTCCTGACTTTC,CASALSGANVLTF
TRBJ2-5,-,TRBV5-1,-,TGCGCCAGCAGCCCCGCGTCTAGCTACGAGACCCAGTACTTC,CASSPASSYETQYF